This T cell receptor (beta chain) stems from a study of blood T cell repertoires in COVID-19. Study context: The samples span acute and convalescent COVID-19 from the United States, Italy and Spain.

Per the original methods: Researchers report that nucleated cell counts were estimated from reference gene primer amplification. Sequencing was performed with immunoSEQ multiplex PCR; in TCRdb, only in-frame clones are kept and a portion is missing. V and J calls and clone size come straight from that table; D and trimming were deduced from the DNA. The table has 200,000 to 250,000 clones, 80% to 85% seen once. The CDR3 is 15 amino acids. V trimming: 3 bases; J trimming: 4 bases; junction bases outside the gene matches: 8. The V gene's germline CDR1 is SGDLS and CDR2 YYNGEE. Sequencing was carried out using peripheral blood. The rearrangement uses TRBV9 and TRBJ1-2, with TRBD1 matching over 8 bases. This TCR was sampled from an elderly woman with COVID-19, enrolled during active disease. CDR3 amino acids: CASSAAPGQVYGYTF. For the CDR3, the DNA is TGTGCCAGCAGCGCAGCACCGGGACAGGTCTATGGCTACACCTTC.